This is a list of T cell receptor beta chains from one sample in a study of glioma-infiltrating T cells after dendritic cell vaccination. The repertoire was sequenced with immunoSEQ multiplex PCR; TCRdb's copy has only in-frame clones and lacks some. The sample lists 80,000 to 100,000 clones, 65% to 85% seen once, with approximately 5.4% in the top ten. This material consisted of blood, taken after dendritic cell vaccination. The receptor source for this set is a human donor with glioblastoma. Each CDR3 is given with its conserved first and last residue.

>TRBV6-6
CASSQGQGVFQPQHF
>TRBV14
CASSPQGCDRHSGNTIYF
>TRBV5-1
CASSRGAWGTDTQYF
>TRBV19
CASSITRGSGANVLTF
>TRBV6-1
CASSENYGGVGYYGYTF
>TRBV18
CASSVYRESGNTIYF
>TRBV2
CASSADRGRSETQYF
>TRBV7-9
CASNSKRTEAFF
>TRBV28
CASRETRGAWRNTEAFF
>TRBV9
CVSSVAGGGDTEAFF
>TRBV27
CASSKTGTSGYEQYF
>TRBV18
CASSPPGQGPSYEQYF
>TRBV7-2
CASSPPWSGGGTDTQYF
>TRBV6-6
CASSPRNEQFF
>TRBV18
CASSYVEGGTEAFF
>TRBV19
CASSIEVGQYTEAFF
>TRBV7-3
CASSLGTENTEAFF
>TRBV5-1
CASSPGTGGEKLFF
>TRBV18
CASSSRDRINQPQHF
>TRBV19
CASSIYGVSEQYF
>TRBV28
CASSWKFGGLASQPQHF
>TRBV2
CASSGEAGGSYEQYF
>TRBV18
CASSPPGFGGYGYTF
>TRBV6-6
CAGNRVLNTEAFF
>TRBV29-1
CSVTGESGYTF
>TRBV7-2
CASSNRGGMNTEAFF
>TRBV6-8
CASSYRQGGQPQHF
>TRBV5-5
CASSFGGQGKRNTIYF
>TRBV15
CATSRDQGNEKLFF
>TRBV7-3
CASSLKGGRTPPYNEQFF
>TRBV30
CAWSYGGSGNQPQHF
>TRBV10-3
CAISLSRDSYEQYF
>TRBV30
CAFRRTDIYGYTF
>TRBV5-1
CASSLVLVGLGGDTQYF
>TRBV4-1
CASSSSAAAYGYTF
>TRBV29-1
CSGIPESNEQFF
>TRBV5-1
CASSLAPAGRTEAFF
>TRBV25-1
CASSEFSGGSYNEQFF
>TRBV21-1
CASSKGWRTTYNEQFF
>TRBV5-1
CASRSAGTTNEKLFF